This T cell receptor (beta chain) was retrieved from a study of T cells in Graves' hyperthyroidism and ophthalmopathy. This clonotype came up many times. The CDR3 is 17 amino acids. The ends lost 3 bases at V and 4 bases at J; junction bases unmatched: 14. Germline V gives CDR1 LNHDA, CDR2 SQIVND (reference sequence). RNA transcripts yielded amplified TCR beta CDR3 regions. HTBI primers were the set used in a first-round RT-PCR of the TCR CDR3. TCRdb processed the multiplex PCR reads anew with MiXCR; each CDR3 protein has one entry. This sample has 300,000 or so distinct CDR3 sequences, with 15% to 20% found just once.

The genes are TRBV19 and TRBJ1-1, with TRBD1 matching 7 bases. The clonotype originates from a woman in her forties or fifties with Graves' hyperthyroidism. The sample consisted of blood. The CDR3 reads CASSIYGYQGESTEAFF. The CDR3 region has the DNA TGTGCCAGTAGTATTTATGGGTACCAGGGGGAAAGCACTGAAGCTTTCTTT.